The 17 T cell receptor beta chains reported below all come from one sample, sequenced in a study of identifying expanded T cells in peripheral blood. The assay was immunoSEQ multiplex PCR, and TCRdb's table has in-frame clones only and misses some. The sample records over 85,000 clones, about 91% being singletons. The sample was blood. The receptors derive from a person between 18 and 75 years old in good health.

There are a few counts of this clone. The V and J genes are TRBV18 and TRBJ1-5; D not certain. The germline CDR1 and CDR2 sequences are KGHSH and LQKENI. This CDR3 is built from 13 residues. V lost 4 bases and J lost 5, with 9 bases in between. CDR3 nucleotides: TGTGCCAGCTCACTGTCACCCGATCAGCCCCAGCATTTT. Its protein is CASSLSPDQPQHF.

The V gene is TRBV30, the J gene TRBJ1-4; 7 positions agree with TRBD1. V lost 1 base, J lost 10 bases, and 9 bases stayed unmatched. The CDR3 runs to 14 residues. Germline assignment: CDR1 GTSNPN and CDR2 SVGIG (reference sequence). The DNA of the CDR3 is TGTGCCTGGAGTGGGACAGGCGGCATAAGAAAACTGTTTTTT. This encodes CAWSGTGGIRKLFF.

The rearrangement joins TRBV30 to TRBJ2-1; a weak D match, TRBD1 (5 bases). The ends were cut back, 2 bases at V and 4 bases at J, with 6 bases in the middle. Germline V gene data show CDR1 as GTSNPN and CDR2 as SVGIG (reference sequence). The CDR3 sequence is 12 residues long. CDR3 bases: TGTGCCTGGAGTTCAGGGTACAATGAGCAGTTCTTC. Encoded protein: CAWSSGYNEQFF. Supplemented by reference TRBV30 and TRBJ2-1, the full variable domain reads SQTIHQWPATLVQPVGSPLSLECTVEGTSNPNLYWYRQAAGRGLQLLFYSVGIGQISSEVPQNLSASRPQDRQFILSSKKLLLSDSGFYLCAWSSGYNEQFFGPGTRLTVL.

The chain couples TRBV6-5 to TRBJ1-2; D not resolved. Germline CDR1 is MNHEY and CDR2 is SVGAGI. The CDR3 has 13 amino acids. V lost 0 bases and J lost 8, with 10 bases in between. The CDR3 DNA reads as TGTGCCAGCAGTTACTCGGGCACGGGAGGCTACACCTTC. Residues: CASSYSGTGGYTF.

The chain combines TRBV5-1 with TRBJ1-1; a possible D gene is TRBD1 (6 bases). Germline CDR1 is SGHRS and CDR2 is YFSETQ. V lost 4 bases to trimming and J lost 1 base, with 11 bases between them. CDR3 length: 14 amino acids. This CDR3 is CASSPGTPNTEAFF. CDR3 in DNA: TGCGCCAGCAGCCCCGGGACACCGAACACTGAAGCTTTCTTT.

V gene TRBV28 combines with J gene TRBJ2-7; the D is unclear. Germline assignment: CDR1 MDHEN and CDR2 SYDVKM. This CDR3 contains 16 residues. V gave up 7 bases and J gave up 0 bases, with 19 bases separating them. The CDR3 sequence is CASIRTPSATSYEQYF. DNA of the CDR3: TGTGCCAGCATACGGACCCCCTCCGCTACCTCCTACGAGCAGTACTTC.

The rearrangement links TRBV5-1 to TRBJ1-4; 7 nucleotides line up with TRBD1. Trimming took 3 bases from V and 6 from J; bases not matched to a gene: 2. Germline CDR1 reads SGHRS; CDR2 reads YFSETQ. CDR3 length: 13 amino acids. The CDR3 loop reads CASSYRGDEKLFF. As DNA, the CDR3 is TGCGCCAGCAGCTACAGGGGTGATGAAAAACTGTTTTTT. The full variable domain, with the rest looked up from reference TRBV5-1 and TRBJ1-4, is KAGVTQTPRYLIKTRGQQVTLSCSPISGHRSVSWYQQTPGQGLQFLFEYFSETQRNKGNFPGRFSGRQFSNSRSEMNVSTLELGDSALYLCASSYRGDEKLFFGSGTQLSVL.

The rearrangement joins TRBV6-5 to TRBJ2-7; 7 bases are a match to TRBD1. Trimming took 5 bases from V and 1 from J; bases not matched to a gene: 8. Germline lookup yields CDR1 MNHEY and CDR2 SVGAGI. This CDR3 region has 15 residues. The DNA for the CDR3 is TGTGCCAGCAGTCGACAGGGATTATCTTCCTACGAGCAGTACTTC. It yields the protein CASSRQGLSSYEQYF.

The CDR3 coding sequence is TGTGCCAGCAGTCTAGAACGTGTAGGGGGCGGCTATGGCTACACCTTC. Translating gives CASSLERVGGGYGYTF. This rearrangement joins TRBV28 to TRBJ1-2; TRBD1 matches 7 bases. The CDR3 length is 16 residues. The germline gives CDR1 MDHEN, CDR2 SYDVKM. V lost 5 bases to trimming and J lost 4 bases; unmatched junction nucleotides: 13.

This sequence joins TRBV9 and TRBJ2-7; D gene unclear. This CDR3 comprises 15 residues. The V end was cut by 0 bases, the J end by 3 bases, with 13 bases between. Per the germline V gene, CDR1 is SGDLS and CDR2 is YYNGEE. CDR3 DNA sequence: TGTGCCAGCAGCGTAGGATGGGGTGCTGTCTACGAGCAGTACTTC. Translation: CASSVGWGAVYEQYF.

The chain employs TRBV19 and TRBJ1-6, with D possibly matching TRBD1 (6 bases). The CDR3 sequence is 14 residues long. Germline lookup yields CDR1 LNHDA and CDR2 SQIVND (reference sequence). Trimming stripped 3 bases from V and 7 bases from J, with 10 bases between. Written as DNA, the CDR3 is TGTGCCAGTAGTATGGACAGCGAGAATTCACCCCTCCACTTT. Encoded protein: CASSMDSENSPLHF.

V and J are TRBV28 and TRBJ2-5; D unresolved. V was shortened by 5 bases and J by 5 bases, with 6 bases between the two germline ends. The CDR3 is made up of 11 amino acids. CDR1 and CDR2 from the germline V gene are MDHEN and SYDVKM. CDR3 nucleotides: TGTGCCAGCAGTCCGCACGAGACCCAGTACTTC. Translated: CASSPHETQYF.

This CDR3 reads CATSRDVGVGELFF. DNA for the CDR3: TGTGCCACCAGCAGAGATGTAGGGGTCGGGGAGCTGTTTTTT. This chain joins TRBV15 and TRBJ2-2; D possibly corresponds to TRBD1 (5 bases). CDR3 length equals 14 residues. With 0 bases removed from V and 7 bases from J, the gap between germline ends came to 9 bases. Germline V CDR1 and CDR2: LNHNV, YYDKDF (reference sequence).

The J gene is TRBJ2-7, the V gene TRBV29-1; 12 bases fit TRBD2. Germline CDR1 SQVTM, CDR2 ANQGSEA. The CDR3 loop spans 14 amino acids. The V gene end was trimmed by 2 bases and the J gene end by 3 bases; junction bases not matched to a gene: 2. For the CDR3, the DNA is TGCAGCGTTGAAACTAGCGGGAGGTTCTACGAGCAGTACTTC. This gives the protein CSVETSGRFYEQYF.

This sequence joins TRBV5-8 and TRBJ2-1; 10 bases line up with TRBD1. The ends lost 4 bases at V and 3 bases at J; junction bases unmatched: 1. This CDR3 has 14 residues. CDR1 SGHTS and CDR2 YDEGEE come from the germline V gene. As DNA, the CDR3 is TGTGCCAGCAGCCGGGACAGGGGCTACAATGAGCAGTTCTTC. Translating it yields CASSRDRGYNEQFF. The full variable domain, completed using reference TRBV5-8 and TRBJ2-1, is EAGVTQSPTHLIKTRGQQATLRCSPISGHTSVYWYQQALGLGLQFLLWYDEGEERNRGNFPPRFSGRQFPNYSSELNVNALELEDSALYLCASSRDRGYNEQFFGPGTRLTVL.

J is TRBJ2-5 and V is TRBV7-9; possible D gene TRBD1, 5 bases. The V end was cut by 3 bases, the J end by 2 bases, with 10 bases between. CDR1 and CDR2 from the germline V gene are SEHNR and FQNEAQ (reference sequence). The CDR3 has 14 residues. The CDR3 region is CASSLMGQQETQYF. CDR3 DNA: TGTGCCAGCAGCTTGATGGGGCAGCAAGAGACCCAGTACTTC. Combining the CDR3 with reference TRBV7-9 and TRBJ2-5 gives the whole variable domain DTGVSQNPRHKITKRGQNVTFRCDPISEHNRLYWYRQTLGQGPEFLTYFQNEAQLEKSRLLSDRFSAERPKGSFSTLEIQRTEQGDSAMYLCASSLMGQQETQYFGPGTRLLVL.

The chain uses TRBV15 and TRBJ1-2; D uncertain. V shed 0 bases and J shed 3 bases, with 14 bases lying between them. This CDR3 comprises 16 residues. Looked up from germline, CDR1 is LNHNV and CDR2 is YYDKDF (reference sequence). The CDR3 reads CATSRDQYPEDYGYTF. DNA for the CDR3: TGTGCCACCAGCAGAGATCAGTACCCAGAGGACTATGGCTACACCTTC.